One sample yielded the 26 T cell receptor beta chains listed below, sequenced in a study of CD8 T cells in Susac syndrome. cDNA came from roughly 0.53 to 1 ug RNA primed by random hexamers. TCRdb used MiXCR to reprocess the immunoSEQ multiplex PCR reads, holding one entry per CDR3 protein. Seen here are roughly 120,000 distinct CDR3 sequences, over 85% observed once, and the top ten hold 0.065% to 0.1%. The sample taken for sequencing was CD4+ T cells from PBMCs. These receptors were obtained from a human donor in good health.

The rearrangement joins TRBV5-6 to TRBJ2-2; D is perhaps TRBD1 (6 bases). CDR1 and CDR2 (germline): SGHDT, YYEEEE. The CDR3 runs to 14 residues. V was clipped by 5 bases and J by 0 bases, with 8 bases between them. As DNA, the CDR3 is TGTGCCAGCAGGGACAGAACGAACACCGGGGAGCTGTTTTTT. This gives the protein CASRDRTNTGELFF.

This chain links TRBV29-1 with TRBJ2-3, with 11 positions matching TRBD2. This CDR3 has 17 residues. J lost 1 base, V lost 3 bases, and 9 bases had no gene match. Germline V gene lookup returns CDR1 SQVTM and CDR2 ANQGSEA. CDR3 DNA: TGCAGCGTTGAGGGACTAGCGGAGCTCTCTGGCACAGATACGCAGTATTTT. Protein sequence: CSVEGLAELSGTDTQYF.

The V and J genes are TRBV2 and TRBJ1-2; 7 bases agree with TRBD1. From germline, CDR1 is SNHLY and CDR2 FYNNEI. The CDR3 spans 15 residues. V lost 8 bases to trimming and J lost 4 bases; unmatched junction nucleotides: 13. The DNA for the CDR3 is TGTGCCAGCGCTGAGGTAACAGGGGTGACCTATGGCTACACCTTC. Encoded protein: CASAEVTGVTYGYTF.

The gene calls are TRBV18 and TRBJ2-1; 10 positions match TRBD2. The V and J ends lost 2 bases and 7 bases, in that order; junction bases with no gene match: 5. CDR1 KGHSH and CDR2 LQKENI come from the germline V gene. The CDR3 has 15 amino acids. CDR3 coding DNA: TGTGCCAGCTCACCAAAAGCGGGAGGGCGTAATGAGCAGTTCTTC. Amino acid sequence: CASSPKAGGRNEQFF.

The chain uses TRBV5-6 and TRBJ2-5; D might be TRBD2 (5 bases). CDR1 and CDR2 from the germline V gene are SGHDT and YYEEEE. The V end was cut by 0 bases, the J end by 11 bases, with 14 bases between. This CDR3 is built from 13 residues. For the CDR3, the DNA is TGTGCCAGCAGCTTGGAGCGGTTTGGGTCTCAGTACTTC. Amino acid sequence: CASSLERFGSQYF.

The V gene is TRBV6-2 or TRBV6-3, the J gene TRBJ2-7; D is unresolved. The CDR3 is 12 amino acids. The V and J ends lost 6 bases and 7 bases respectively, with 13 bases between them. Germline CDR1 reads MNHEY; CDR2 reads SVGEGT. This CDR3 reads CASRARIGEQYF. The CDR3 DNA is TGTGCCAGCAGGGCCAGAATCGGGGAGCAGTACTTC.

This sequence joins TRBV7-2 and TRBJ2-6; D possibly corresponds to TRBD1 (6 bases). This CDR3 spans 15 amino acids. Germline assignment: CDR1 SGHTA and CDR2 FQGNSA. The V end was cut by 7 bases, the J end by 3 bases, with 13 bases between. The chain's CDR3 is CASKGETHGANVLTF. CDR3 in DNA: TGTGCCAGCAAGGGGGAAACGCATGGGGCCAACGTCCTGACTTTC.

The chain joins TRBV14 to TRBJ1-1, with D unresolved. V lost 4 bases to trimming and J lost 9 bases, with 15 bases between them. The germline CDR1 and CDR2 sequences are SGHDN and FVKESK. CDR3 size: 13 residues. The CDR3 spells CASSRVPGMKAFF. CDR3 nucleotides: TGTGCCAGCAGCCGAGTCCCGGGAATGAAAGCTTTCTTT.

The count of this clonotype is one. The chain recombines TRBV3-1 with TRBJ2-4; 12 nucleotides match TRBD2. Germline V gene lookup returns CDR1 LGHDT and CDR2 YNNKEL (reference sequence). V lost 5 bases to trimming and J lost 0 bases; unmatched junction nucleotides: 11. The CDR3 has 19 residues. CDR3 bases: TGTGCCAGCAGCATGGTCGGGACTAGCGGGTTTACAGCCAAAAACATTCAGTACTTC. It is translated as CASSMVGTSGFTAKNIQYF.

The chain has TRBV24-1 and TRBJ2-1; D not certain. V lost 3 bases to trimming and J lost 10 bases, with 12 bases between them. This CDR3 comprises 13 residues. The germline V gene encodes CDR1 KGHDR and CDR2 SFDVKD. This chain's CDR3 is CATSDAVRLEQFF. CDR3 bases: TGTGCCACCAGTGATGCGGTACGACTCGAGCAGTTCTTC.

The chain carries TRBV15 and TRBJ1-2, with D possibly TRBD1 on 6 matching bases. CDR3 length equals 13 residues. The V gene's germline CDR1 is LNHNV and CDR2 YYDKDF (reference sequence). Trimming stripped 1 base from V and 10 bases from J, with 13 bases between. CDR3 sequence: CATSRGNRVVYTF. CDR3 nucleotide sequence: TGTGCCACCAGCAGAGGCAACAGGGTTGTCTACACCTTC.

This clonotype occurred a few times. The chain is built from TRBV4-1 and TRBJ2-2; D remains ambiguous. Germline lookup yields CDR1 MGHRA and CDR2 YSYEKL. The CDR3 has 15 amino acids. The V end was cut by 4 bases, the J end by 0 bases, with 9 bases between. Written as DNA, the CDR3 is TGCGCCAGCAGCCTTATTCCTGCGAACACCGGGGAGCTGTTTTTT. This sequence encodes CASSLIPANTGELFF.

The chain has TRBV10-3 and TRBJ1-2, with D perhaps matching TRBD1 (6 bases). Germline V gene lookup returns CDR1 ENHRY and CDR2 SYGVKD. This CDR3 contains 14 residues. Trimming took 5 bases from V and 2 from J, leaving 12 bases between them. The CDR3 loop reads CAISSRGSNYGYTF. In DNA form, the CDR3 reads TGTGCCATCAGTTCGAGGGGGAGCAACTATGGCTACACCTTC.

The rearrangement joins TRBV12-3 or TRBV12-4 to TRBJ2-2, with no clear D. The length of the CDR3 is 14 residues. The ends were cut back, 6 bases at V and 3 bases at J, with 11 bases in the middle. The CDR3, as DNA: TGTGCCAGCAGCCCATCACTGTACACCGGGGAGCTGTTTTTT. This sequence encodes CASSPSLYTGELFF.

About this clonotype: At one boundary the junction diverges from the germline segment, which might be a read error. In nucleotides, the CDR3 is TGCGCCAGCAGCTTGGACAGGGGGCCAAACTATGGCTACACCTTC. Translating it yields CASSLDRGPNYGYTF. The chain recombines TRBV7-2 with TRBJ1-2; 11 bases line up with TRBD1. Germline values: CDR1 SGHTA, CDR2 FQGNSA. The CDR3 length is 15 residues.

The chain recombines TRBV6-1 with TRBJ1-3; D is uncertain. The germline V gene has CDR1 MNHNS and CDR2 SASEGT. Trimming pared 8 bases from V and 4 bases from J, leaving 6 bases between. The CDR3 length is 11 residues. Here the CDR3 reads CASEEGNTIYF. The CDR3 bases are TGTGCCAGCGAAGAAGGAAACACCATATATTTT.

The chain is built from TRBV7-2 and TRBJ2-7; no reliable D call. Germline CDR1 is SGHTA and CDR2 is FQGNSA. V was cut by 1 base and J by 6 bases, with 10 bases left in between. The CDR3 has 13 residues. This chain's CDR3 is CASSLDGVSEQYF. The CDR3 DNA follows: TGTGCCAGCAGCTTAGATGGGGTAAGCGAGCAGTACTTC.

This sequence joins TRBV2 and TRBJ2-3, with D perhaps matching TRBD1 or TRBD2 (5 bases each). Trimming took 6 bases from V and 0 from J, leaving 13 bases between them. From germline, CDR1 is SNHLY and CDR2 FYNNEI. The CDR3 consists of 15 residues. The DNA of the CDR3 is TGTGCCAGCAGGACCCGGGACGGAAGCACAGATACGCAGTATTTT. Translating it yields CASRTRDGSTDTQYF.

V usage is TRBV25-1 and J usage is TRBJ2-7; tentatively, D is TRBD1 (5 bases). V lost 1 base and J 2 bases, leaving 15 bases between the germline ends. The germline V gene has CDR1 MGHDK and CDR2 SYGVNS. This CDR3 comprises 16 residues. The CDR3 here is CASSESVGPSPYEQYF. CDR3 sequence (DNA): TGTGCCAGCAGTGAATCGGTGGGGCCTTCCCCCTACGAGCAGTACTTC.

The chain is built from TRBV6-6 and TRBJ1-2; 8 bases agree with TRBD1. Germline V CDR1 and CDR2: MNHNY, SVGAGI (reference sequence). J lost 7 bases, V lost 3 bases, and 7 bases had no gene match. The CDR3 runs to 14 residues. In DNA, the CDR3 is TGTGCCAGCAGTTATTCCGGACAGGGCGCTGGCTACACCTTC. Its protein product is CASSYSGQGAGYTF.

This chain links TRBV20-1 with TRBJ1-4; 8 bases agree with TRBD1. This CDR3 has 15 residues. Germline V lookup: CDR1 DFQATT, CDR2 SNEGSKA (reference sequence). The V segment lost 2 bases and the J segment 8 bases; nucleotides outside the gene matches: 10. CDR3 protein: CSARHPKQGGEKLFF. CDR3 nucleotide sequence: TGCAGTGCTAGACATCCAAAACAGGGGGGAGAAAAACTGTTTTTT.

The V and J genes are TRBV12-3 or TRBV12-4 and TRBJ2-7; TRBD2 agrees at 8 bases. After removal of 6 bases from V and 4 bases from J, the junction contained 11 bases not matched to a gene. The CDR3 has 15 amino acids. Here the CDR3 DNA reads TGTGCCAGCAGGGTAGCGGGACCTACCGGGTACGAGCAGTACTTC. Amino acids: CASRVAGPTGYEQYF.

The chain carries TRBV19 and TRBJ2-1; 11 bases map to TRBD2. CDR3 size: 17 residues. The trim removed 7 bases at V and 2 bases at J, leaving 10 bases unmatched. Germline lookup yields CDR1 LNHDA and CDR2 SQIVND (reference sequence). The CDR3 protein is CASTSQGTSGPYNEQFF. The CDR3 DNA reads as TGTGCCAGTACCTCACAAGGGACTAGCGGTCCCTACAATGAGCAGTTCTTC.

The chain links TRBV19 to TRBJ1-5; D is ambiguous. Germline values: CDR1 LNHDA, CDR2 SQIVND (reference sequence). The CDR3 has 13 residues. V lost 1 base and J 5 bases, leaving 6 bases between the germline ends. CDR3 protein: CASSIVAYQPQHF. The CDR3 nucleotides read TGTGCCAGTAGTATAGTGGCGTATCAGCCCCAGCATTTT.

The chain joins TRBV11-2 to TRBJ2-7, with a possible D match to TRBD1 (6 bases). CDR1 is SGHAT and CDR2 is FQNNGV in the germline V gene. V dropped 5 bases and J dropped 1 base, with 12 bases sitting between them. This CDR3 has 14 amino acids. CDR3 residues: CASSTLTGSYEQYF. The CDR3 DNA follows: TGTGCCAGCAGCACCCTGACAGGTTCCTACGAGCAGTACTTC.

This clonotype was observed a handful of times. This sequence joins TRBV7-8 and TRBJ1-1; 7 bases match TRBD1. J gave up 4 bases and V 5 bases, and 4 bases lay outside the gene matches. Germline CDR1 reads SGHVS; CDR2 reads FQNEAQ. The CDR3 runs 13 residues. This CDR3 reads CASSQGQTTEAFF. The CDR3, as DNA: TGTGCCAGCAGCCAGGGACAGACCACTGAAGCTTTCTTT.